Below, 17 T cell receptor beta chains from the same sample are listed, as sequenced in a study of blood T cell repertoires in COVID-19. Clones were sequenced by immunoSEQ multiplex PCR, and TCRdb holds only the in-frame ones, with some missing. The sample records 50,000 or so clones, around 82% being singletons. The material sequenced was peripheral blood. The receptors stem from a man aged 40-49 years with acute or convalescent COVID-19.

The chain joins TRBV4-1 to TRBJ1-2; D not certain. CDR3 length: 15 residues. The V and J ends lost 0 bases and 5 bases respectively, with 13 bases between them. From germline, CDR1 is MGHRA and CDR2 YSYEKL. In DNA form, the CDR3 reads TGCGCCAGCAGCCAAGAAGTCACAGAACCTTATGGCTACACCTTC. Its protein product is CASSQEVTEPYGYTF.

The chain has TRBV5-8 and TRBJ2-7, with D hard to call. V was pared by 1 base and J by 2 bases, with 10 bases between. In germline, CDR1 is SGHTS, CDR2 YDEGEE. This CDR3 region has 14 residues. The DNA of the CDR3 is TGTGCCAGCAGCTTGTACGGGTCCACCTACGAGCAGTACTTC. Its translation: CASSLYGSTYEQYF.

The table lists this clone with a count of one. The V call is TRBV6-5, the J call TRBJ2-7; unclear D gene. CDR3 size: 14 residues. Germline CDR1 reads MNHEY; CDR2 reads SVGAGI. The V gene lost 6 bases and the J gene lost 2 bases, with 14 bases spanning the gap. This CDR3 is CASRYRGPPYEQYF. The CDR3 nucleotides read TGTGCCAGCAGGTATCGAGGCCCTCCCTACGAGCAGTACTTC.

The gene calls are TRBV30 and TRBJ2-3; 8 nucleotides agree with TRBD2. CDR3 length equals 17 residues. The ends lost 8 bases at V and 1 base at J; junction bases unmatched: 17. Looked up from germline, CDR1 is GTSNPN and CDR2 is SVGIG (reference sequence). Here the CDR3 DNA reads TGTGCCACCCAACGGGGTAGTGCGGGGGGACGCACAGATACGCAGTATTTT. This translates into CATQRGSAGGRTDTQYF.

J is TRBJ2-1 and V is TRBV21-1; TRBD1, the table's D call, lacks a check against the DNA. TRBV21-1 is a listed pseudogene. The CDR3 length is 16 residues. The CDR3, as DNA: TGTGCCAGCAGCAAACAGGGACAGGGGGCAATCAATGAGCAGTTCTTC. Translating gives CASSKQGQGAINEQFF.

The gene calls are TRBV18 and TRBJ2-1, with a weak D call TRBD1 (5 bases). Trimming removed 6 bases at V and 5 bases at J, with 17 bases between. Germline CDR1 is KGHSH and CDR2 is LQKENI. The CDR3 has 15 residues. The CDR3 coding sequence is TGTGCCAGCTCGCCCCTTGGGGCCCCTAACAATGAGCAGTTCTTC. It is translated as CASSPLGAPNNEQFF.

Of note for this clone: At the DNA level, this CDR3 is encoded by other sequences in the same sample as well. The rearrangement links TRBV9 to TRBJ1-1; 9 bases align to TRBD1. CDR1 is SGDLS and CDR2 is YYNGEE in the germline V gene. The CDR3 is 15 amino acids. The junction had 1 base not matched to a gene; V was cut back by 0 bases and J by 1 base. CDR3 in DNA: TGTGCCAGCAGCGTAGAGGGACAGGGGAACACTGAAGCTTTCTTT. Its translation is CASSVEGQGNTEAFF.

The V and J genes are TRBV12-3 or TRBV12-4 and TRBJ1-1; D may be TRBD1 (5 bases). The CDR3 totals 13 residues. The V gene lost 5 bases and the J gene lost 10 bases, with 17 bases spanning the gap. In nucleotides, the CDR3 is TGTGCCAGCAGTGAGGACTACCCAGGGTTAGCTTTCTTT. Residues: CASSEDYPGLAFF.

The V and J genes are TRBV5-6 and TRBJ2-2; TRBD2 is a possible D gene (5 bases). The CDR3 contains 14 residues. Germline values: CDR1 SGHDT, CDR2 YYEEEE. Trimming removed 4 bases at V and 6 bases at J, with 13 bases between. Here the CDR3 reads CASSPGIGPGELFF. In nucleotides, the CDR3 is TGTGCCAGCAGCCCGGGGATTGGACCCGGGGAGCTGTTTTTT. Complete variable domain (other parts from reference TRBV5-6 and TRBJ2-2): DAGVTQSPTHLIKTRGQQVTLRCSPKSGHDTVSWYQQALGQGPQFIFQYYEEEERQRGNFPDRFSGHQFPNYSSELNVNALLLGDSALYLCASSPGIGPGELFFGEGSRLTVL.

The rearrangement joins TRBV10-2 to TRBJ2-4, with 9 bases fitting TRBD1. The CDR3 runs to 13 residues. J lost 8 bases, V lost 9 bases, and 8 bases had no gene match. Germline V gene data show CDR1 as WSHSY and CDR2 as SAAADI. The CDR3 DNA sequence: TGCGCCAGTTCGCCGGGACAGGGCCACATTCAGTACTTC. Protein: CASSPGQGHIQYF.

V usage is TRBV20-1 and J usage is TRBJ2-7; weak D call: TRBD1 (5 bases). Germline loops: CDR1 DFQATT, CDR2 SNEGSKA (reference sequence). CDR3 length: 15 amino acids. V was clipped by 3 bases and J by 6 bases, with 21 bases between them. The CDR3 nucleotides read TGCAGTGCTAGTAAGACAGCGCTCGGTAGCTCCGAGCAGTACTTC. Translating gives CSASKTALGSSEQYF.

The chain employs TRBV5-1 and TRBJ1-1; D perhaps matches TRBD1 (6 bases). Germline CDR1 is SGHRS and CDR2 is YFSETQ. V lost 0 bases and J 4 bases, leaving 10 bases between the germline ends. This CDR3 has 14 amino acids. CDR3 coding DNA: TGCGCCAGCAGCTTGGCAGGGACAAGCACTGAAGCTTTCTTT. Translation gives CASSLAGTSTEAFF.

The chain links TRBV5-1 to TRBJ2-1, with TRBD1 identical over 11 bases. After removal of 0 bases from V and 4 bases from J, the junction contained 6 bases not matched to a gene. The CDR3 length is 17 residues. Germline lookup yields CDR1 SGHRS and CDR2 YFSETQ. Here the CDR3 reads CASSLVRTGGSYNEQFF. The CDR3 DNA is TGCGCCAGCAGCTTGGTTAGGACAGGGGGCTCATACAATGAGCAGTTCTTC.

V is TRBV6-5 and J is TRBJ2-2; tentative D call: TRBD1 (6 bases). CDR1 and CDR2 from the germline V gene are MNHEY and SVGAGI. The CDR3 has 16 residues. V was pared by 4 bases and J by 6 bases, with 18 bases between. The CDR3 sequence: CASSLVAGATPGELFF. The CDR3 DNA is TGTGCCAGCAGTTTGGTAGCAGGGGCTACGCCCGGGGAGCTGTTTTTT.

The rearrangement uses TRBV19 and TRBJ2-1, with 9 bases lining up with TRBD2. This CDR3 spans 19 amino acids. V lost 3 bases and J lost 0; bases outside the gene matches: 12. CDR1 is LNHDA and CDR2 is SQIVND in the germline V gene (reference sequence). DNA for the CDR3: TGTGCCAGTAGTATGAGGGCTAGCGGGGCCATCAGCTCCTACAATGAGCAGTTCTTC. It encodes CASSMRASGAISSYNEQFF. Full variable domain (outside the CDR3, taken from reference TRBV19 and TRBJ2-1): DGGITQSPKYLFRKEGQNVTLSCEQNLNHDAMYWYRQDPGQGLRLIYYSQIVNDFQKGDIAEGYSVSREKKESFPLTVTSAQKNPTAFYLCASSMRASGAISSYNEQFFGPGTRLTVL.

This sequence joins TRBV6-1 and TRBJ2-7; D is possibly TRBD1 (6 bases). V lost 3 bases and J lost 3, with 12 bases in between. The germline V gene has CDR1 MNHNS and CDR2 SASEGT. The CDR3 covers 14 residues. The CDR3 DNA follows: TGTGCCAGCAGTGAGATAACAGGGTTCTACGAGCAGTACTTC. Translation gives CASSEITGFYEQYF.

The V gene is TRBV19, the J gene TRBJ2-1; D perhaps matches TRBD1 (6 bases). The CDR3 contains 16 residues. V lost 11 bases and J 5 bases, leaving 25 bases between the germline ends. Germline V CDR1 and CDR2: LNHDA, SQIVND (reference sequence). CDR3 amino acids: CAAGARSVLNDNEQFF. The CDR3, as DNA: TGTGCCGCAGGGGCCCGATCGGTCCTGAACGACAATGAGCAGTTCTTC. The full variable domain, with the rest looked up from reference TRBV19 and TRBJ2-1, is DGGITQSPKYLFRKEGQNVTLSCEQNLNHDAMYWYRQDPGQGLRLIYYSQIVNDFQKGDIAEGYSVSREKKESFPLTVTSAQKNPTAFYLCAAGARSVLNDNEQFFGPGTRLTVL.